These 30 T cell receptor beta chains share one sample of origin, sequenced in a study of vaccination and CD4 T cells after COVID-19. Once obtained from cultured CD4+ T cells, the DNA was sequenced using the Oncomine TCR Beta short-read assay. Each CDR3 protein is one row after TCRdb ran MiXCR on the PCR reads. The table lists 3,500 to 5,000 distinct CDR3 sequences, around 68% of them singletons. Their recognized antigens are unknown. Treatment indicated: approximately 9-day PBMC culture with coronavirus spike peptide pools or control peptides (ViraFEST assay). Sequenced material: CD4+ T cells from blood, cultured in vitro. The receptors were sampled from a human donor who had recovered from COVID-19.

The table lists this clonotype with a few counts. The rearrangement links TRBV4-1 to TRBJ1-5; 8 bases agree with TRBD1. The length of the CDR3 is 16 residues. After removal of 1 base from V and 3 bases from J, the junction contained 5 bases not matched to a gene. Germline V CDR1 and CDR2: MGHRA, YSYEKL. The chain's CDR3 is CASSQGGTGSNQPQHF. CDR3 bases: TGCGCCAGCAGCCAAGGAGGGACAGGCTCCAATCAGCCCCAGCATTTT.

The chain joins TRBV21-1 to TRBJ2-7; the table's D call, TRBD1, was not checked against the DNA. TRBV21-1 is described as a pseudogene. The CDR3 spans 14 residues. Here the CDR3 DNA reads TGTGCCAGCAGAAGGGGGGATGGCGAGGGCGAGCAGTACTTC. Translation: CASRRGDGEGEQYF.

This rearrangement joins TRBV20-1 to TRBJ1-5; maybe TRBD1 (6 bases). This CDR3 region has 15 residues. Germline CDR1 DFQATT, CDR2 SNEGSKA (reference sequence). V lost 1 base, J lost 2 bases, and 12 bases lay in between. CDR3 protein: CSARVSGAGNQPQHF. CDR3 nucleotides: TGCAGTGCTAGAGTTTCAGGGGCTGGCAATCAGCCCCAGCATTTT.

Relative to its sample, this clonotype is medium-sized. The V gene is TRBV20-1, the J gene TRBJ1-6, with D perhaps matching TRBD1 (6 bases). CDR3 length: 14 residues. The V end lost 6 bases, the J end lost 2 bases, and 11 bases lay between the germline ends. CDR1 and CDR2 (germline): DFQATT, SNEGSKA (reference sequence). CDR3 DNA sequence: TGCAGTGCGACACAGGGCGCCTATAATTCACCCCTCCACTTT. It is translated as CSATQGAYNSPLHF.

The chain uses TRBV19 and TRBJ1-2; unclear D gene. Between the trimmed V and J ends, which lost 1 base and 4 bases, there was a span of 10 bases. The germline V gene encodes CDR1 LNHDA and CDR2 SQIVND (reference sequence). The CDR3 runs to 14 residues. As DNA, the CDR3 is TGTGCCAGTAGTATAGGGCGTCGGGGCTATGGCTACACCTTC. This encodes CASSIGRRGYGYTF.

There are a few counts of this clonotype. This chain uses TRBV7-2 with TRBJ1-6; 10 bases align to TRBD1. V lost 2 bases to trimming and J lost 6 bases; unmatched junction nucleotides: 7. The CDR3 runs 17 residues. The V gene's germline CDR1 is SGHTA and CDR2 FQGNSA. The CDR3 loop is CASSLRGTGAANSPLHF. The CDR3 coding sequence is TGTGCCAGCAGCTTACGCGGGACAGGGGCCGCTAATTCACCCCTCCACTTT.

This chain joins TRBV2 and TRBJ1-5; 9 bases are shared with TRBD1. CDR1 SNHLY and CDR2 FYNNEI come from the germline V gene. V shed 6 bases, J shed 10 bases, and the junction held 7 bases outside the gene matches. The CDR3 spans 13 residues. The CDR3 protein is CASSADRGIPQHF. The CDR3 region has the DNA TGTGCCAGCAGCGCGGACAGGGGTATTCCCCAGCATTTT.

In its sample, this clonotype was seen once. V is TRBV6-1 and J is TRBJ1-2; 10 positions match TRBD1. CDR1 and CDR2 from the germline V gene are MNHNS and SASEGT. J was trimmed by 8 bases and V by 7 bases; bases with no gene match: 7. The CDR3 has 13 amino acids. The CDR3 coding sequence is TGTGCCAGCAAAAGACAGGGGGCGGAGGGCTACACCTTC. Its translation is CASKRQGAEGYTF.

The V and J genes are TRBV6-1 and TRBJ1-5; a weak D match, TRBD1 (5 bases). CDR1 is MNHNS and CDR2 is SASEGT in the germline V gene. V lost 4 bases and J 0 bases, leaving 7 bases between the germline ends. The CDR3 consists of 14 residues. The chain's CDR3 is CASSAGLSNQPQHF. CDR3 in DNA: TGTGCCAGCAGTGCGGGGCTTAGCAATCAGCCCCAGCATTTT.

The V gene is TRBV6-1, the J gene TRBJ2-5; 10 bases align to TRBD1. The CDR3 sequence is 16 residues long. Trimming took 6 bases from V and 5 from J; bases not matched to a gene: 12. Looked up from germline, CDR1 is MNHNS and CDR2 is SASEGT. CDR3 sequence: CASSSPPGQGTETQYF. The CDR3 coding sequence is TGTGCCAGCAGCTCTCCCCCGGGACAGGGGACCGAGACCCAGTACTTC.

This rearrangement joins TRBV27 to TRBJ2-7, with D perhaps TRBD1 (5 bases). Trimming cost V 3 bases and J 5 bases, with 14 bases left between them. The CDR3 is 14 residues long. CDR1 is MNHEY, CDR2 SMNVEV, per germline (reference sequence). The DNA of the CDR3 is TGTGCCAGCAGTTTGGGCAGGGCCTTCGACGAGCAGTACTTC. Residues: CASSLGRAFDEQYF.

The CDR3 DNA reads as TGTGCCAGCAGCCAAACGGACAGGGGCCGCCGGATCTACGAGCAGTACTTC. Its translation is CASSQTDRGRRIYEQYF. The chain carries TRBV7-9 and TRBJ2-7; 9 positions match TRBD1. The ends lost 5 bases at V and 3 bases at J; junction bases unmatched: 14. Germline lookup yields CDR1 SEHNR and CDR2 FQNEAQ (reference sequence). The CDR3 is 17 residues long.

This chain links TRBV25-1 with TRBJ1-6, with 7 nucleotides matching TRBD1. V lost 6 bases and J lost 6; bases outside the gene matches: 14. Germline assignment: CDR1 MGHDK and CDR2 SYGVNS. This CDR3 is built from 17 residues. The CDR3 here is CASSHAFGTASNSPLHF. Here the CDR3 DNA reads TGTGCCAGCAGCCACGCCTTTGGGACAGCAAGTAATTCACCCCTCCACTTT.

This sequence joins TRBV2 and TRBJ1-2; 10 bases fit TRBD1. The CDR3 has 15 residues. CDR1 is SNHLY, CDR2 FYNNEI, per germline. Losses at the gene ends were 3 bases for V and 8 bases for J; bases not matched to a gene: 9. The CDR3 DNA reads TGTGCCAGCAGTGACCGGGGGACAGGGGTCCGGGGCTACACCTTC. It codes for CASSDRGTGVRGYTF.

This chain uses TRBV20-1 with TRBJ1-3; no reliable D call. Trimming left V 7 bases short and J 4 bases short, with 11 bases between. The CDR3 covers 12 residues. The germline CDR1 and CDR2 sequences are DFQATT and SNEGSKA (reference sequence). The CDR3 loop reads CSVPLLGNTIYF. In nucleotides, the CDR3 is TGCAGTGTTCCCTTACTCGGAAACACCATATATTTT.

The CDR3 DNA follows: TGTGCCAGCAGCCTAGGGACAGGGAGGGGCAATCAGCCCCAGCATTTT. The encoded protein is CASSLGTGRGNQPQHF. The V and J genes are TRBV7-9 and TRBJ1-5; 9 bases map to TRBD1. CDR3 length equals 16 residues. Germline V gene data show CDR1 as SEHNR and CDR2 as FQNEAQ (reference sequence). Trimming took 5 bases from V and 2 from J; bases not matched to a gene: 7.

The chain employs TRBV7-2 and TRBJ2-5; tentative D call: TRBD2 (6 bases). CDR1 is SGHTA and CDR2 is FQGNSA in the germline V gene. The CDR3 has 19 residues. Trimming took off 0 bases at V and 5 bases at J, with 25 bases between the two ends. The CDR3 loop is CASSLARGRGSRWGETQYF. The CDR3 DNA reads TGTGCCAGCAGCTTAGCGCGGGGTAGGGGCTCTCGGTGGGGGGAGACCCAGTACTTC.

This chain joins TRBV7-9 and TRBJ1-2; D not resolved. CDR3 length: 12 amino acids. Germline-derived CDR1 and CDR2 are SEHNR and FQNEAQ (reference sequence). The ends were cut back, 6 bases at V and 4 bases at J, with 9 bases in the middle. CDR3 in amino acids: CASRTEPYGYTF. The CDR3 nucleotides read TGTGCCAGCAGGACTGAACCCTATGGCTACACCTTC.

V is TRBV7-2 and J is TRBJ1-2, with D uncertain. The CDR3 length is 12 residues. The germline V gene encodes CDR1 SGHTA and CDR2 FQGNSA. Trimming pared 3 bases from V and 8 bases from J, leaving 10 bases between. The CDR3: CASSFGPSGYTF. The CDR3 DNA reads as TGTGCCAGCAGCTTCGGACCATCGGGCTACACCTTC.

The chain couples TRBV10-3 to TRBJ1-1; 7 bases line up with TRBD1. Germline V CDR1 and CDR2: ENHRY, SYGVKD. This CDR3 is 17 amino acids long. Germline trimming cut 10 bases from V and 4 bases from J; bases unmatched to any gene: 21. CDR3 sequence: CASPRHTTGSGGTEAFF. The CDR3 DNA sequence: TGTGCCAGCCCTCGTCATACGACAGGGTCGGGTGGCACTGAAGCTTTCTTT.

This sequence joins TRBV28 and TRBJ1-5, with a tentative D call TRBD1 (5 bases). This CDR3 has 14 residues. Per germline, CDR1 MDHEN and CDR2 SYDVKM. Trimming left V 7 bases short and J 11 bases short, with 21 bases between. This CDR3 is CASTALRGGSAQHF. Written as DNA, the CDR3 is TGTGCCAGCACCGCGCTCCGGGGCGGATCAGCCCAGCATTTT. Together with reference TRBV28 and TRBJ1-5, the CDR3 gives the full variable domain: DVKVTQSSRYLVKRTGEKVFLECVQDMDHENMFWYRQDPGLGLRLIYFSYDVKMKEKGDIPEGYSVSREKKERFSLILESASTNQTSMYLCASTALRGGSAQHFGDGTRLSIL.

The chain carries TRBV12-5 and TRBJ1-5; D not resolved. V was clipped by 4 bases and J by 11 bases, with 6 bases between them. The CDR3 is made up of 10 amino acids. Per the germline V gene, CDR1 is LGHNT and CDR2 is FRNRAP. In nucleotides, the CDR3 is TGTGCTAGTGGTTACCCCACCCAGCATTTT. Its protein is CASGYPTQHF.

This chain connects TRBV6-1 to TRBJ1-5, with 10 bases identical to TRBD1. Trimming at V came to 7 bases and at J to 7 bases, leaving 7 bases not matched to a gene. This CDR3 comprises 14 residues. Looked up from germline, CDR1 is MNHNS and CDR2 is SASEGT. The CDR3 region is CASTNGQGGQPQHF. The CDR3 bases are TGTGCCAGCACCAACGGACAGGGGGGACAGCCCCAGCATTTT.

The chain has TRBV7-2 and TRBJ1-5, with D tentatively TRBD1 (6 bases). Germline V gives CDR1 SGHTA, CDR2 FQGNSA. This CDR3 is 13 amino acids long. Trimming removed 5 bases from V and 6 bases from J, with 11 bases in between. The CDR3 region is CASSEGGTQPQHF. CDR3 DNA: TGTGCCAGCAGCGAGGGGGGAACTCAGCCCCAGCATTTT.

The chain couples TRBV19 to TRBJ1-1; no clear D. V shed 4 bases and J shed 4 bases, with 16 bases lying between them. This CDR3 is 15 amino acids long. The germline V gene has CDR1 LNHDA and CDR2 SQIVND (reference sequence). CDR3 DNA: TGTGCCAGTAGTACTCTCGACTCCCTCCCCACTGAAGCTTTCTTT. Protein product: CASSTLDSLPTEAFF.

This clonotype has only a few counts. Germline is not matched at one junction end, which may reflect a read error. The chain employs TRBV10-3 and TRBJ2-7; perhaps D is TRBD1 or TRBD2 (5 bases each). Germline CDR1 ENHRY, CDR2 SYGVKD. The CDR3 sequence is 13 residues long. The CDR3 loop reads CASSEEGRAEQYF. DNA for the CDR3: TGTGCCAGCAGTGAAGAGGGCAGGGCGGAGCAGTACTTC.

CDR3 loop: CASSYLGSGPETQYF. CDR3 nucleotides: TGTGCCAGCAGTTACCTCGGTTCGGGGCCAGAGACCCAGTACTTC. The rearrangement uses TRBV6-2 or TRBV6-3 and TRBJ2-5; the D gene could be TRBD1 or TRBD2 (5 bases each). Germline CDR1 MNHEY, CDR2 SVGEGT. V was shortened by 2 bases and J by 4 bases, with 14 bases between the two germline ends. There are 15 residues in the CDR3.

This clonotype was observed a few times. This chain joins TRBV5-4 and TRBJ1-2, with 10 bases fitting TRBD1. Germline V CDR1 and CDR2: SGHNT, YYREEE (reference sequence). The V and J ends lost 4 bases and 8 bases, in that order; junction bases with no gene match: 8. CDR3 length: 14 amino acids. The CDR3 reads CASSPPGQGYGYTF. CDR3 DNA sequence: TGTGCCAGCAGCCCCCCGGGACAGGGGTACGGCTACACCTTC.

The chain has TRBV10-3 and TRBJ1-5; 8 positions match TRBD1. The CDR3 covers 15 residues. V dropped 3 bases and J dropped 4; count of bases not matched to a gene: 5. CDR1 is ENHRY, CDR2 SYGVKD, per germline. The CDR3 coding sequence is TGTGCCATCAGTGATTTCCAGGGGGCGAATCAGCCCCAGCATTTT. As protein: CAISDFQGANQPQHF.

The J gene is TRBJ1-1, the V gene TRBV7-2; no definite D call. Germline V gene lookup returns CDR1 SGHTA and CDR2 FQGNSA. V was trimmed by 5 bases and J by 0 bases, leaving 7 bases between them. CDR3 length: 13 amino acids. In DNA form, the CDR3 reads TGTGCCAGCAGCGGACGGCTGAACACTGAAGCTTTCTTT. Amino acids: CASSGRLNTEAFF.